One and the same sample provided the 7 T cell receptor beta chains below, sequenced in a study of shared clonotypes between healthy human individuals. Clones were read by immunoSEQ multiplex PCR, and TCRdb kept only the in-frame ones, dropping some. This sample has 2 million to 2.5 million clones, with under 97% found just once. Sequencing was done on a sample of naive CD4+ T cells sorted from blood. Subset denoted: CD45RA+ positively selected. The receptors were gathered from a man aged 18-30 years in good health.

The J gene is TRBJ1-4, the V gene TRBV28; D is undetermined. Germline V CDR1 and CDR2: MDHEN, SYDVKM. The length of the CDR3 is 13 residues. V was cut by 10 bases and J by 4 bases, with 13 bases left in between. CDR3 in DNA: TGTGCCACCTCCCTGGGGAATAATGAAAAACTGTTTTTT. Translating gives CATSLGNNEKLFF.

This chain connects TRBV6-1 to TRBJ2-7, with TRBD1 matching over 8 bases. From germline, CDR1 is MNHNS and CDR2 SASEGT. V lost 10 bases and J lost 2; bases outside the gene matches: 13. The CDR3 has 15 amino acids. CDR3 sequence (DNA): TGTGCCATAGGACAGGGCGCACCCATAACCTACGAGCAGTACTTC. It translates to CAIGQGAPITYEQYF.

The genes are TRBV6-6 and TRBJ1-1; D may be TRBD1 (6 bases). CDR3 length: 15 amino acids. Germline values: CDR1 MNHNY, CDR2 SVGAGI (reference sequence). The V end was cut by 6 bases, the J end by 1 base, with 15 bases between. The CDR3 protein is CASRGGQNRNTEAFF. The CDR3, as DNA: TGTGCCAGCAGGGGGGGGCAGAACAGGAACACTGAAGCTTTCTTT.

The V and J genes are TRBV15 and TRBJ2-1, with 8 bases that match TRBD2. The CDR3 has 17 residues. The V gene end was trimmed by 0 bases and the J gene end by 0 bases; junction bases not matched to a gene: 4. Germline V gene data show CDR1 as LNHNV and CDR2 as YYDKDF (reference sequence). In nucleotides, the CDR3 is TGTGCCACCAGCAGAGATCCAGCGGGAGTCTCCTACAATGAGCAGTTCTTC. Translation: CATSRDPAGVSYNEQFF.

The gene calls are TRBV1 and TRBJ2-1; the DNA was not used to check the table's D call, TRBD2. TRBV1 is designated a pseudogene. The length of the CDR3 is 19 residues. CDR3 protein: CTSSQRSEGAGGPGDEQFF. The CDR3 DNA sequence: TGCACCAGCAGCCAACGTTCCGAGGGAGCGGGAGGGCCGGGGGATGAGCAGTTCTTC.

The gene calls are TRBV5-4 and TRBJ2-1, with D tentatively TRBD2 (5 bases). The CDR3 loop spans 15 amino acids. Trimming left V 4 bases short and J 0 bases short, with 11 bases between. Germline CDR1 and CDR2: SGHNT and YYREEE (reference sequence). The CDR3 is CASSQWTGSYNEQFF. As DNA, the CDR3 is TGTGCCAGCAGCCAATGGACTGGCTCCTACAATGAGCAGTTCTTC.

The chain is built from TRBV25-1 and TRBJ2-7; D unresolved. The ends were cut back, 3 bases at V and 10 bases at J, with 10 bases in the middle. The V gene's germline CDR1 is MGHDK and CDR2 SYGVNS. The CDR3 is 11 amino acids. CDR3 bases: TGTGCCAGCAGTGACGGACGGGCACAGTACTTC. Its translation: CASSDGRAQYF.